Sequencing of this T cell receptor beta chain was carried out in a study of cytomegalovirus exposure and HLA in healthy donors. Study-level points and caveats: Upon later analysis, HLA-associated TCR beta chains proved more clonally expanded than other, equally common chains. Later on, a genetic analysis was performed. It linked a missense variant in DCLRE1C with V- and J-gene trimming of TCR beta.

Trimming removed 4 bases at V and 2 bases at J, with 20 bases between. Germline V CDR1 and CDR2: SGHRS, YFSETQ. This CDR3 spans 17 amino acids. This PCR relied on a set of 60 Vbeta primers and 13 Jbeta primers. The protocol was immunoSEQ multiplex PCR, while the TCRdb copy is restricted to in-frame clones and leaves out a portion. This table holds approximately 120,000 clones, roughly 71% found once. Points on this clone: The antigen is not known.

The donors comprised healthy bone marrow donors. Sequencing input: PBMCs. This TCR derives from a woman between 50 and 59 years old in good health and CMV-seropositive. This chain uses TRBV5-1 with TRBJ2-3; maybe TRBD2 (5 bases). Here the CDR3 reads CASSRGETTKSTDTQYF. The CDR3 nucleotides read TGCGCCAGCAGCCGTGGGGAAACGACTAAGTCCACAGATACGCAGTATTTT. Supplemented by reference TRBV5-1 and TRBJ2-3, the full variable domain reads KAGVTQTPRYLIKTRGQQVTLSCSPISGHRSVSWYQQTPGQGLQFLFEYFSETQRNKGNFPGRFSGRQFSNSRSEMNVSTLELGDSALYLCASSRGETTKSTDTQYFGPGTRLTVL.